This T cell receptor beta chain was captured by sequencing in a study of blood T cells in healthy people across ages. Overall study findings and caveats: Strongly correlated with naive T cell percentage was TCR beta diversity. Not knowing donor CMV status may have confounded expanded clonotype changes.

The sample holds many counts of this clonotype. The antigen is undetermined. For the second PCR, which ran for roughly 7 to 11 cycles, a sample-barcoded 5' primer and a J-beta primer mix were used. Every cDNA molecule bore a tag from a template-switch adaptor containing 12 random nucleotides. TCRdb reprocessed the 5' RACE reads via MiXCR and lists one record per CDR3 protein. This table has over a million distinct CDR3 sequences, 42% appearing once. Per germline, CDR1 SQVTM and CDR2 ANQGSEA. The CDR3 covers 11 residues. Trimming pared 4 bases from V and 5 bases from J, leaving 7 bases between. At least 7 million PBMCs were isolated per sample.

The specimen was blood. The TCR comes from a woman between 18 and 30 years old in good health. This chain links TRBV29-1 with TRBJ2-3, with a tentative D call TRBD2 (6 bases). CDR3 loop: CSVAGGDTQYF. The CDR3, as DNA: TGCAGCGTTGCCGGGGGAGATACGCAGTATTTT.